This T cell receptor beta chain is from a study of cytomegalovirus exposure and HLA in healthy donors (dated by TCRdb to 2017 to 2019). At the level of the whole study: In an earlier analysis of fewer than 750 of the donors, approximately 260 Gb of sequence data and 90 million to 130 million unique TCR beta sequences from roughly 200 million T cells were reported. Roughly 300 gigabases of sequencing data and approximately 93 million unique TCR sequences were included in an early release covering around 600 HLA-typed donors. Of the approximately 370 genotyped donors, roughly 80% were placed in the genetic ancestry cluster associated with self-reported Caucasian donors. The aim of the study was to test whether cataloging public T cell receptors could identify signatures of past pathogen exposure. Using immunosequencing, the study profiled T cell repertoires from about 620 subjects and related those repertoires to cytomegalovirus serostatus. Along with the approximately 700-subject first cohort, a separate validation cohort of over a hundred different subjects was used. To predict cytomegalovirus infection status, the study combined high-throughput TCR immunosequencing, statistical association of individual TCRs with disease status, and machine learning. In a later analysis, previously published TCR beta repertoires from several hundred donors were re-analyzed and high-resolution HLA genotyping was added so that TCR occurrence patterns could be studied. In the later analysis, no new phenotypic data were used to find candidate immune exposures; instead, reliance was placed on TCR beta sequences and their occurrence across donors. An earlier analysis of around 640 of the donors used high-throughput TCR beta sequencing to judge whether each TCR beta V gene segment behaved as functional or pseudogenic. Donor age, sex, ethnicity and CMV serostatus were collected together with the repertoire data. A later genetic analysis took genome-wide SNP genotypes for 398 of the 666 donors and used that subset as a discovery cohort. Every discovery cohort repertoire had been produced on one sequencing platform. Both class I and class II loci were covered by HLA typing, at four-digit resolution. Typing coverage varied by locus: about 620-640 donors for A, B, C, DRB1 and DQB1; approximately 500 for DQA1; more than 600 for DPA1; under 490 for DPB1. A few DR-DQ haplotypes were treated as single units for association and clustering because of strong linkage in the cohort. On average, 235,054 unique TCR beta nucleotide sequences were sequenced per donor among more than 350 genotyped donors of the cohort, with roughly 18% of those sequences being non-productive.

The cohort was made up of 500 to 850 healthy bone marrow donors. Cohort members were all nominally healthy when sampled, although unrecorded immune exposures were likely present. The donor was CMV seronegative and was included in the group of 352 seronegative cohort members. Each donor provided a peripheral blood sample, and peripheral blood mononuclear cells were used for TCR beta sequencing. Genomic DNA extraction from the blood cell samples was performed with the Qiagen DNeasy Blood Extraction Kit. On this clone: Its antigen specificity is not known. No quality values exist for individual bases; no much larger clone is one base distant.

CDR3 length: 15 amino acids, cysteine to phenylalanine. The CDR3 DNA has 45 bases and is translated from base 1. Based on the germline V gene, the CDR1 and CDR2 sequences are MGHRA and YSYEKL. V was cut back by 1 base and J by 7 bases, leaving a gap of 14 bases between them. Beyond this particular receptor, the publication reports: Because HLA typing was missing for some donors at each locus, association tests included only the typed subset. In vitro tests confirmed that a few of the cytomegalovirus-associated TCR beta chains recognize cytomegalovirus antigens. Linkage disequilibrium might explain the correlated functional status among segregating V segments, but an unknown experimental factor could not be ruled out. According to a later analysis, parvovirus B19, influenza, CMV and Epstein-Barr virus appeared linked to several top co-occurrence clusters. According to a later analysis, most CMV-associated TCR beta chains appeared to be HLA-restricted, and the HLA associations seemed to be driven largely by CMV exposure. Because counts were too low, seventeen rarely observed V segments, including chromosome 9 orphons, were left out of the earlier analysis of approximately 500 of the donors. In a later analysis, the rate of TCR association differed among HLA loci, with DRB1 alleles having the most associated TCRs and HLA-C alleles having the fewest. The only immune exposure information available for the cohort was CMV serostatus. A cluster of highly shared sequence variants was judged likely to represent a technical artifact of the sequencing pipeline. Some IMGT-functional V segments, including TRBV6-2 and TRBV6-3, could not be told apart with the 87-base-pair reads, so those segments were excluded. According to the authors, the approach could potentially be generalized to other disease states and immunological phenotypes. In both the original and validation cohorts, the classifier was reported to diagnose cytomegalovirus status with high specificity and sensitivity. In this cohort, only TCR beta chains were sequenced, and detectable features were limited by the absence of alpha or paired-chain data. When HLA alleles, especially DR and DQ, strongly co-occurred, attributing TCR associations to individual alleles was difficult. A later analysis found that HLA-associated TCR beta chains were more clonally expanded and had lower generation probabilities than equally common non-associated chains. Compared with the approximately 600-donor mean, donors in an Asian-associated ancestry cluster had fewer N-insertions in productive TCRs, according to a later genetic analysis. The study gave a list of roughly 150 TCR beta chains associated with cytomegalovirus. Presence/absence analyses assumed roughly uniform sequencing depth across donors, an assumption that may not hold. A further reported finding was that TCR beta sequences accurately predicted the HLA-A and HLA-B alleles for most subjects in the first cohort. A later genetic analysis associated a missense DCLRE1C variant with V-gene and J-gene trimming of TCR beta chains, and an independent cohort replicated the association. Most TCR sequences were seen in very few donors, while some public TCRs were found in many individuals. In an earlier analysis of about 600 of the donors, most TCR beta V segments appeared in productive rearrangements about 87% or about 30% of the time, broadly matching IMGT annotations. In a later analysis, some 18,000 TCR beta sequences were associated with specific HLA alleles at a false discovery rate of 0.05.

The library came from the immunoSEQ multiplex PCR assay. A mixture of 60 forward primers for TCR Vbeta segments and 13 reverse primers for TCR Jbeta segments was used in the multiplex PCR. A multiplex PCR assay on genomic DNA amplified the CDR3 region of rearranged TCR beta genes. Amplified TCR beta libraries were sequenced as 87-base-pair reads on the Illumina HiSeq System. For the original study's pipeline: Across the roughly 640 repertoires, a later analysis counted tens of millions of unique TCR beta chains, approximately 12 million of which were shared by at least two donors. Raw reads were error-corrected and collapsed into unique sequences with a nearest-neighbor algorithm that merged closely related sequences to remove PCR and sequencing errors. Alignment of CDR3 sequences to IMGT reference sequences was used to assign V, D and J gene segments. For a sequence to be retained, a match of at least six nucleotides to both a V gene segment and a J gene segment was required. A rearrangement counted as productive if the CDR3 had no stop codons and remained in frame with V and J, and every other rearrangement counted as non-productive. Following IMGT convention, CDR3 was defined as the stretch from the second conserved V-encoded cysteine to the conserved J-encoded phenylalanine. Sequences without an unambiguous match to a single V gene segment were excluded from the earlier analysis of about 600 of the donors. An earlier analysis of 587 of the donors classified V segments as functional when productive rearrangements were above 56.7% and as segregating when the standard deviation between donors was above 5%. A statistical classification framework was built to diagnose cytomegalovirus status from the catalog of TCR beta chain sequences. In a later analysis, TCR nucleotide sequences were compared against IMGT/GENE-DB human TR gene sequences so that V and J genes could be assigned. The TCRdist pipeline was used in a later analysis to assign CDR3 sequences and most-parsimonious VDJ recombination scenarios. In a later analysis, every TCR beta chain was defined by the combination of its CDR3 amino acid sequence and its V-gene family, and reads without a unique V-gene family were dropped. To address suspected cross-contamination and a sequencing artifact, a later analysis removed a few hundred highly shared, low-generation-probability nucleotide sequences. For each public chain, a later analysis derived a clonal expansion index from normalized ranks of inferred template counts within each repertoire. In a later analysis, generation probabilities were computed with a VDJ recombination model fitted to out-of-frame rearrangements, and the resulting probabilities were checked against IGoR. In a later analysis, TCR-TCR, TCR-HLA and TCR-CMV co-occurrence was scored with hypergeometric tests, and a repertoire-size bias correction was applied to TCR pairs. To estimate false discovery rates, a later analysis permuted the HLA or CMV assignments 20 times. In a later analysis, co-occurring TCRs were grouped using DBSCAN, and TCRdist sequence similarity was added for clustering within HLA-allele-positive subsets. For co-occurrence clustering, repertoires with fewer than 30,000 or more than 120,000 public chains were excluded, along with 4 to 6 repertoires with anomalous nucleotide sharing. TCRdb mirrors the immuneACCESS table, restricted to in-frame sequences. Some clones are absent from its copies; in checked studies, under half trace to an unresolved V gene, and the reason for the others is unknown. V, J and clone size were drawn from that table, and D and trimming were deduced from the DNA. The sample table lists 150,000 to 200,000 clones, approximately 80% of them with a count of one. Of the sample, approximately 0.51% is held by the ten largest clones.

This TCR was sampled from a woman in her 50s in good health and CMV-seronegative. The chain couples TRBV4-1 to TRBJ1-5; possibly the D gene is TRBD1, per 6 matching bases. The sequencing input was PBMCs. The DNA sequence is TGCGCCAGCAGCCAAGTGTCGGGAGGGGGACAGCCCCAGCATTTT. The translation is CASSQVSGGGQPQHF.